This TCR beta chain is from a study of blood T cell repertoires in COVID-19. Study context: Samples of COVID-19 (acute and convalescent) were obtained from the United States, Italy and Spain. PBMCs, B-cell-depleted T cells, or T cells provided the cDNA or gDNA that made up the material.

In the original analysis: It was from reference gene primer amplification that nucleated cell counts were estimated. Data came from immunoSEQ multiplex PCR; TCRdb stores just in-frame clones and leaves some out. The DNA gave D and trimming, while V, J and clone size come from that table. Among some 160,000 clones listed, roughly 79% were seen once. Trimming removed 0 bases from V and 1 base from J; junction bases left unmatched: 7. The CDR3 loop spans 17 amino acids. CDR1 SGDLS and CDR2 YYNGEE come from the germline V gene. The V and J genes are TRBV9 and TRBJ2-1; 7 bases line up with TRBD1. This TCR was recovered from a middle-aged man with active or convalescent COVID-19. Sequencing input: peripheral blood. CDR3 amino acids: CASSVGSGTESYNEQFF. CDR3 in DNA: TGTGCCAGCAGCGTAGGGTCCGGGACAGAGTCCTACAATGAGCAGTTCTTC.